This T cell receptor beta chain was recovered during a study of cytomegalovirus exposure and HLA in healthy donors. A multiplex PCR was run with 60 Vbeta primers and 13 Jbeta primers. The repertoire was sequenced with immunoSEQ multiplex PCR; TCRdb's copy has only in-frame clones and lacks some. The sample gives about 90,000 clones, approximately 84% of which show up once; 2.1% is in the top ten. The origin of this receptor is a man between 18 and 29 years old in good health and CMV-seronegative. The sequencing sample was made of PBMCs.

CDR3 nucleotides: TGCGCCAGCAGCCAATCTCCGGACAGGGTCCTAGGCGAGCAGTACTTC. Its protein product is CASSQSPDRVLGEQYF. This chain links TRBV5-1 with TRBJ2-7; 8 bases agree with TRBD1. The trim removed 4 bases at V and 6 bases at J, leaving 15 bases unmatched. The CDR3 has 16 residues. From germline, CDR1 is SGHRS and CDR2 YFSETQ.